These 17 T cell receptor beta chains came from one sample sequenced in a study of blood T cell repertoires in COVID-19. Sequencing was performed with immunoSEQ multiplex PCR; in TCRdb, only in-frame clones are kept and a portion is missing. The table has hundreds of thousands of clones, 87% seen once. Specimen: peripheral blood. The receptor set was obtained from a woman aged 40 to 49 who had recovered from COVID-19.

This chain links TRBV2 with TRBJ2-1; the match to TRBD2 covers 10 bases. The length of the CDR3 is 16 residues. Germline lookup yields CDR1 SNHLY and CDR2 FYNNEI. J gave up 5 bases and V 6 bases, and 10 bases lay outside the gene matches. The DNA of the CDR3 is TGTGCCAGCAGATTCGAGCGGGGGGGTGTCAACAATGAGCAGTTCTTC. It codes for CASRFERGGVNNEQFF.

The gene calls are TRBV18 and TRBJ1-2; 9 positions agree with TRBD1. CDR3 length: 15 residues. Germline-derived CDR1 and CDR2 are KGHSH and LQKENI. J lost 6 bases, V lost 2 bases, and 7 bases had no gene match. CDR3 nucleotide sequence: TGTGCCAGCTCACCATGGGACAGGGAGGACCATGGCTACACCTTC. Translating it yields CASSPWDREDHGYTF.

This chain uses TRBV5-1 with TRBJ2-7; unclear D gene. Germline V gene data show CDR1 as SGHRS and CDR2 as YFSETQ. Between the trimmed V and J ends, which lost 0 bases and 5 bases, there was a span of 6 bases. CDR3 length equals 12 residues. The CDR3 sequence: CASSLDANEQYF. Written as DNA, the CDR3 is TGCGCCAGCAGCTTGGACGCGAACGAGCAGTACTTC. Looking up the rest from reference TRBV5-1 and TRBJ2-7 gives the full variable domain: KAGVTQTPRYLIKTRGQQVTLSCSPISGHRSVSWYQQTPGQGLQFLFEYFSETQRNKGNFPGRFSGRQFSNSRSEMNVSTLELGDSALYLCASSLDANEQYFGPGTRLTVT.

In nucleotides, the CDR3 is TGTGCCAGCAGCGAGTGGGGACAGTACTACGAGCAGTACTTC. Its protein is CASSEWGQYYEQYF. The chain has TRBV5-6 and TRBJ2-7, with 7 bases that match TRBD1. After removal of 4 bases from V and 3 bases from J, the junction contained 7 bases not matched to a gene. The CDR3 runs to 14 residues. Germline-derived CDR1 and CDR2 are SGHDT and YYEEEE.

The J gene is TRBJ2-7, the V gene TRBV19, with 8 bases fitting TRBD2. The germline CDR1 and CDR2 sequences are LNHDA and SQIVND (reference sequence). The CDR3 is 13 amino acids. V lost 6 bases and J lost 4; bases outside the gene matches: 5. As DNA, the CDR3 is TGTGCCAGTAGCGTAGCGGGGACGTACGAGCAGTACTTC. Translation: CASSVAGTYEQYF. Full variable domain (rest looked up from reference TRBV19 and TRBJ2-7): DGGITQSPKYLFRKEGQNVTLSCEQNLNHDAMYWYRQDPGQGLRLIYYSQIVNDFQKGDIAEGYSVSREKKESFPLTVTSAQKNPTAFYLCASSVAGTYEQYFGPGTRLTVT.

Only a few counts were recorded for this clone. The CDR3 here is CASSVERESTEAFF. CDR3 in DNA: TGTGCCAGCAGTGTGGAGAGGGAATCCACTGAAGCTTTCTTT. The chain recombines TRBV6-4 with TRBJ1-1; D gene ambiguous. CDR3 length: 14 residues. CDR1 is MRHNA, CDR2 SNTAGT, per germline. V dropped 4 bases and J dropped 4 bases, with 13 bases sitting between them.

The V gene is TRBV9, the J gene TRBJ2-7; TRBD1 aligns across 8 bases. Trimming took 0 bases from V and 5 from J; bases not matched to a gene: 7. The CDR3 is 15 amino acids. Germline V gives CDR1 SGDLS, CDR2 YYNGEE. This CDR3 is CASSVGAGGGHEQYF. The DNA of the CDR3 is TGTGCCAGCAGCGTAGGGGCAGGGGGCGGCCACGAGCAGTACTTC.

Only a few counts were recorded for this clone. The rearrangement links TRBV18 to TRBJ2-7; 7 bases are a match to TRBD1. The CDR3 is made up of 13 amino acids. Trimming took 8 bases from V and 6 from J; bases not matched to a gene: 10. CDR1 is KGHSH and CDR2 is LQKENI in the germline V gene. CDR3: CASARDSLTEQYF. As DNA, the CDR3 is TGTGCCAGCGCCCGGGACAGCCTCACCGAGCAGTACTTC. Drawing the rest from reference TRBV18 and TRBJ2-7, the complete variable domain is NAGVMQNPRHLVRRRGQEARLRCSPMKGHSHVYWYRQLPEEGLKFMVYLQKENIIDESGMPKERFSAEFPKEGPSILRIQQVVRGDSAAYFCASARDSLTEQYFGPGTRLTVT.

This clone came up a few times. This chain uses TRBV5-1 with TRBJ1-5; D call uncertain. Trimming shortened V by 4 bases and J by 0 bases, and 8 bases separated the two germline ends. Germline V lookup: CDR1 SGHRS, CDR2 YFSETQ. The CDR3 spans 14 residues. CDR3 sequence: CASSLKHSNQPQHF. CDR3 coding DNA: TGCGCCAGCAGCCTCAAACATAGCAATCAGCCCCAGCATTTT.

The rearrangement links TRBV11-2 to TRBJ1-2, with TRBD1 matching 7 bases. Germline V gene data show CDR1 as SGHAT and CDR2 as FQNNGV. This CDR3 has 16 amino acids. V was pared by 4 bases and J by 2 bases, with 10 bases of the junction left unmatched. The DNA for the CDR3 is TGTGCCAGCAGCTCACCTCGAGACAGGGTGAACTATGGCTACACCTTC. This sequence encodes CASSSPRDRVNYGYTF.

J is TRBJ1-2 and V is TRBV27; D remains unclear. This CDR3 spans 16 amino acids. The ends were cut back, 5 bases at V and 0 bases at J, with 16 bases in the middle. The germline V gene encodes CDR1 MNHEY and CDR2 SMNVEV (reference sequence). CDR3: CASSPSVGEANYGYTF. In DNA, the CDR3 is TGTGCCAGCAGTCCGTCCGTCGGGGAAGCTAACTATGGCTACACCTTC.

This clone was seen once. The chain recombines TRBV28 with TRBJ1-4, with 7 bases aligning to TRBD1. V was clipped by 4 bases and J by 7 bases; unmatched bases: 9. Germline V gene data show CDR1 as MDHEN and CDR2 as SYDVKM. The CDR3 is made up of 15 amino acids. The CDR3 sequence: CASSSGGTLIEKLFF. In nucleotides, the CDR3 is TGTGCCAGCAGTTCAGGGGGGACGTTGATTGAAAAACTGTTTTTT. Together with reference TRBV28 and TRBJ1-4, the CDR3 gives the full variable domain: DVKVTQSSRYLVKRTGEKVFLECVQDMDHENMFWYRQDPGLGLRLIYFSYDVKMKEKGDIPEGYSVSREKKERFSLILESASTNQTSMYLCASSSGGTLIEKLFFGSGTQLSVL.

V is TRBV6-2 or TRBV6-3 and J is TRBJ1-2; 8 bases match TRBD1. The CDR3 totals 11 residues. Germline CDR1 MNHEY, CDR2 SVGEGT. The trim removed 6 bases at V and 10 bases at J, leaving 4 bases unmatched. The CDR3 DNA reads TGTGCCAGCAGCCCGGGACAGGCCTACACCTTC. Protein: CASSPGQAYTF.

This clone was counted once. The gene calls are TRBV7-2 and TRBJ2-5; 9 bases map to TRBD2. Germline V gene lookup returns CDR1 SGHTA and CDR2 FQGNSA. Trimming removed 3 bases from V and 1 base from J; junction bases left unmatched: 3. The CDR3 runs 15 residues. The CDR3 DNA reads TGTGCCAGCAGCTTTCCAGCGGGGGGCCAAGAGACCCAGTACTTC. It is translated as CASSFPAGGQETQYF.

CDR3 sequence reads: CASSLGGGGIQYF. CDR3 nucleotides: TGTGCCAGCAGCTTAGGTGGCGGAGGTATTCAGTACTTC. This rearrangement joins TRBV11-3 to TRBJ2-4, with D maybe TRBD2 (5 bases). Germline V gene sequence: CDR1 SGHNT, CDR2 YENEEA. V shed 1 base and J shed 10 bases, with 11 bases lying between them. The CDR3 totals 13 residues.

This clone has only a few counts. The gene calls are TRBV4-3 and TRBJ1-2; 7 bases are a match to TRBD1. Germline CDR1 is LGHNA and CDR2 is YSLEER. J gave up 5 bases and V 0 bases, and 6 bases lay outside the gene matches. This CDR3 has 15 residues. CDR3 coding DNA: TGCGCCAGCAGCCAAGATCCGACAGGGAGGTATGGCTACACCTTC. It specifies CASSQDPTGRYGYTF.

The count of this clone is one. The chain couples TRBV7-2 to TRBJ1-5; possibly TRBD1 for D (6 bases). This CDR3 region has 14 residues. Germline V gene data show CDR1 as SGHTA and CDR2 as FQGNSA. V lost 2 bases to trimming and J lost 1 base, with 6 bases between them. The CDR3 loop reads CASSLQGSNQPQHF. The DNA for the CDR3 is TGTGCCAGCAGCTTACAGGGGAGCAATCAGCCCCAGCATTTT. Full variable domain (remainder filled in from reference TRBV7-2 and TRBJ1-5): GAGVSQSPSNKVTEKGKDVELRCDPISGHTALYWYRQSLGQGLEFLIYFQGNSAPDKSGLPSDRFSAERTGGSVSTLTIQRTQQEDSAVYLCASSLQGSNQPQHFGDGTRLSIL.